The subject of this entry is one T cell receptor (beta chain). What it binds is unknown. Naive CD8 cells lacked CD45RO and underwent positive selection for CCR7, leaving out terminally differentiated effector memory CD45RA+ cells. The donors were adults (healthy and HIV-negative) with no recent acute infections or vaccinations. This CDR3 spans 15 amino acids. V lost 1 base, J lost 1 base, and 10 bases lay in between. Germline V gene sequence: CDR1 LNHDA, CDR2 SQIVND (reference sequence). This entry belongs to a study of shared clonotypes between healthy human individuals. General study findings and limits: It was expected that sequencing depth would affect clonotype sharing among donors.

Assay used: immunoSEQ multiplex PCR; TCRdb lists only in-frame clones, some missing. The sample gives roughly 2 million clones, approximately 94% of which show up once; roughly 1% is in the top ten. The sample comprised naive CD8+ T cells sorted from blood. The TCR was taken from a man aged 18 to 35 in good health. The chain combines TRBV19 with TRBJ1-1; possibly TRBD1 for D (6 bases). CDR3 region: CASSIGDIPNTEAFF. The CDR3, as DNA: TGTGCCAGTAGTATAGGGGACATCCCGAACACTGAAGCTTTCTTT.